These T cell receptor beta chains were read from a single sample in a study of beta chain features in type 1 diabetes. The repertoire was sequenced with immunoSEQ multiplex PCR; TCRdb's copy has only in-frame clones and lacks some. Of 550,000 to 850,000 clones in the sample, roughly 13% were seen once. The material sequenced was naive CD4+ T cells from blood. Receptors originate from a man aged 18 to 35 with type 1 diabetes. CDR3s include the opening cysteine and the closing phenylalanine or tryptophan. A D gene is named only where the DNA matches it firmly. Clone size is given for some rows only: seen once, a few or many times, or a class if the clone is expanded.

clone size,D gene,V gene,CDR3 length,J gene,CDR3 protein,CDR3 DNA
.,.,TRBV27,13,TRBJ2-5,CASSLRSQETQYF,TGTGCCAGCAGTTTAAGATCGCAAGAGACCCAGTACTTC
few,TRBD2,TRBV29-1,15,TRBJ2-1,CSVGAGKRTYNEQFF,TGCAGCGTAGGAGCGGGGAAACGAACCTACAATGAGCAGTTCTTC
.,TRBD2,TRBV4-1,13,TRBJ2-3,CASRSGGTDTQYF,TGCGCCAGCAGAAGCGGGGGGACAGATACGCAGTATTTT
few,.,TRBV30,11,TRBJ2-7,CSGGFGYEQYF,TGTTCGGGGGGCTTTGGTTACGAGCAGTACTTC
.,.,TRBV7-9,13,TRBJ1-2,CASSPGTRNGYTF,TGTGCCAGCAGCCCGGGGACCAGGAATGGCTACACCTTC
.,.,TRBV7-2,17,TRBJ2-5,CASSLALRSRRGETQYF,TGTGCCAGCAGCTTAGCCCTCCGGTCTCGAAGAGGAGAGACCCAGTACTTC
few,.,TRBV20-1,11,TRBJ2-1,CSAGGHLEQFF,TGCAGTGCTGGGGGACACCTAGAGCAGTTCTTC
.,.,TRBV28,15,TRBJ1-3,CASSLHSQTGNTIYF,TGTGCCAGCAGTTTACACAGCCAGACAGGCAACACCATATATTTT
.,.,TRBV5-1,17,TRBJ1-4,CASSLKLTGETNEKLFF,TGCGCCAGCAGCTTGAAGTTGACAGGAGAAACTAATGAAAAACTGTTTTTT
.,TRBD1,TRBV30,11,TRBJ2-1,CACGQGDEQFF,TGTGCCTGCGGACAGGGCGATGAGCAGTTCTTC
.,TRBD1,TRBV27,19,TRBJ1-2,CASSPTGQVYPYPPYGYTF,TGTGCCAGCAGTCCGACGGGACAGGTCTACCCCTATCCCCCCTATGGCTACACCTTC
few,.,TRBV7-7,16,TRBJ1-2,CASSLRWEIANYGYTF,TGTGCCAGCAGCCTTAGATGGGAGATAGCTAACTATGGCTACACCTTC
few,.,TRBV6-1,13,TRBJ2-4,CASSFGAKNIQYF,TGTGCCAGCAGTTTTGGAGCCAAAAACATTCAGTACTTC
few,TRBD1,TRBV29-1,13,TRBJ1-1,CSAEGAGRSEAFF,TGCAGCGCCGAGGGGGCGGGAAGGTCTGAAGCTTTCTTT
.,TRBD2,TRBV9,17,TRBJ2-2,CASSGRSGATNTGELFF,TGTGCCAGCAGCGGACGTAGCGGGGCAACCAACACCGGGGAGCTGTTTTTT
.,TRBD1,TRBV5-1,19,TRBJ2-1,CASSFRTGDLMSSYNEQFF,TGCGCCAGCAGCTTTAGGACAGGGGACCTAATGAGCTCCTACAATGAGCAGTTCTTC